Below, 6 T cell receptor beta chains from the same sample are listed, as sequenced in a study of OX40 agonist ivuxolimab in advanced cancers. This table comes from immunoSEQ multiplex PCR, and its TCRdb copy is limited to in-frame clones, with some not included. The data contain over 9,000 clones, approximately 66% of them seen just once; the ten biggest clones take up roughly 24%. Specimen: CD4+ or CD8+ T cells sorted from blood, collected in a trial of the OX40 agonist ivuxolimab. Receptor source: an adult with an advanced solid tumor such as melanoma, head and neck, liver or kidney cancer.

This clone has just one count. The chain carries TRBV19 and TRBJ1-3, with D possibly being TRBD1 (6 bases). The CDR3 spans 14 residues. Germline V CDR1 and CDR2: LNHDA, SQIVND (reference sequence). With 9 bases removed from V and 0 bases from J, the gap between germline ends came to 12 bases. For the CDR3, the DNA is TGTGCCAGCAAACAGGGACCCTCTGGAAACACCATATATTTT. Translation: CASKQGPSGNTIYF. Full variable domain (remainder filled in from reference TRBV19 and TRBJ1-3): DGGITQSPKYLFRKEGQNVTLSCEQNLNHDAMYWYRQDPGQGLRLIYYSQIVNDFQKGDIAEGYSVSREKKESFPLTVTSAQKNPTAFYLCASKQGPSGNTIYFGEGSWLTVV.

By share of the sample, this clone is medium-sized. The chain carries TRBV7-9 and TRBJ2-5; the D is unclear. This CDR3 spans 14 amino acids. V was clipped by 5 bases and J by 5 bases, with 15 bases between them. Germline V gives CDR1 SEHNR, CDR2 FQNEAQ (reference sequence). CDR3 in DNA: TGTGCCAGCAGCCCCCCGGGTCAGAGGGAGACCCAGTACTTC. The encoded protein is CASSPPGQRETQYF.

The chain combines TRBV7-2 with TRBJ1-1; D is possibly TRBD1 (5 bases). Germline V CDR1 and CDR2: SGHTA, FQGNSA. The CDR3 is made up of 15 amino acids. Trimming removed 5 bases from V and 4 bases from J, with 17 bases in between. CDR3 in DNA: TGTGCCAGCAGCCCGCTCGGGGGAGGGAGCACTGAAGCTTTCTTT. Amino acid sequence: CASSPLGGGSTEAFF.

This CDR3 reads CASSTDSLEAFF. The CDR3 bases are TGTGCCAGCAGCACTGACAGCCTTGAAGCTTTCTTT. V gene TRBV5-8 combines with J gene TRBJ1-1, with a possible D match to TRBD1 (5 bases). Germline CDR1 SGHTS, CDR2 YDEGEE. V shed 4 bases and J shed 7 bases, with 11 bases lying between them. The CDR3 is 12 residues long.

The chain has TRBV30 and TRBJ2-5; 8 nucleotides match TRBD1. There are 11 residues in the CDR3. CDR1 and CDR2 (germline): GTSNPN, SVGIG (reference sequence). V dropped 5 bases and J dropped 8; count of bases not matched to a gene: 4. The CDR3 region is CAWGQGTTQYF. Written as DNA, the CDR3 is TGTGCCTGGGGACAGGGTACAACCCAGTACTTC.

This clone was seen only a few times. The chain recombines TRBV4-1 with TRBJ2-1; 12 positions match TRBD2. Germline CDR1 and CDR2: MGHRA and YSYEKL. V lost 4 bases and J lost 0; bases outside the gene matches: 16. The length of the CDR3 is 21 residues. The CDR3 here is CASSPTSNPSGRAVSYNEQFF. CDR3 in DNA: TGCGCCAGCAGCCCTACGAGTAATCCTAGCGGGAGGGCCGTCTCCTACAATGAGCAGTTCTTC.